Detailed here is one T cell receptor beta chain. The antigen remains unidentified. At one end, the junction sequence differs from germline, possibly due to a read error. This record belongs to a study of blood T cells in healthy people across ages. Germline-derived CDR1 and CDR2 are SQVTM and ANQGSEA. This CDR3 has 15 amino acids. Study-wide findings and caveats: Shifts in expanded clonotypes may have been confounded by donor CMV status, which was unknown.

Primers used in a second PCR of about 7 to 12 cycles were a sample-barcoded 5' primer and a J-beta primer mix. TCRdb reprocessed the 5' RACE reads via MiXCR and lists one record per CDR3 protein. The sample shows about 970,000 distinct CDR3 sequences, roughly half of them seen only once. This sequence joins TRBV29-1 and TRBJ2-7; D might be TRBD1 (7 bases). Sequencing input: blood. This sequence was found in a woman aged 55 to 70 in good health. This CDR3 is CSVEGDREVPYERYF. DNA of the CDR3: TGCAGCGTTGAAGGCGACAGGGAGGTACCCTACGAGCGGTACTTC.